Following are 2 T cell receptor beta chains from one sample sequenced in a study of response to subunit inactivated influenza vaccine. From the RT-PCR reads, TCRdb called clonotypes with MiXCR, one entry per CDR3 protein. Of over 800,000 distinct CDR3 sequences listed, about 20% were seen once; the top ten hold 10%. The input for sequencing was PBMCs from blood, taken 5 days after vaccination. The receptor set was obtained from a man aged 50-60 years who received an inactivated influenza vaccine.

Turning to this clonotype: The junction and the germline gene differ at one end; a read error may be behind it. The chain combines TRBV3-1 with TRBJ2-2, with 10 bases identical to TRBD2. CDR1 is LGHDT and CDR2 is YNNKEL in the germline V gene (reference sequence). The CDR3 is 20 amino acids. CDR3 residues: CASSQISGRALVQNIGELFF. For the CDR3, the DNA is TGTGCCAGCAGCCAGATCAGCGGGAGGGCCCTGGTTCAGAACATCGGGGAGCTGTTTTTT.

The CDR3, as DNA: TGCAGTGCTAGCCTCAAGCGGGGATCCGAGCAGTACTTC. Translating gives CSASLKRGSEQYF. The chain employs TRBV20-1 and TRBJ2-7; TRBD2 matches 7 bases. There are 13 residues in the CDR3. J gave up 6 bases and V 3 bases, and 8 bases lay outside the gene matches. Germline CDR1 DFQATT, CDR2 SNEGSKA (reference sequence).